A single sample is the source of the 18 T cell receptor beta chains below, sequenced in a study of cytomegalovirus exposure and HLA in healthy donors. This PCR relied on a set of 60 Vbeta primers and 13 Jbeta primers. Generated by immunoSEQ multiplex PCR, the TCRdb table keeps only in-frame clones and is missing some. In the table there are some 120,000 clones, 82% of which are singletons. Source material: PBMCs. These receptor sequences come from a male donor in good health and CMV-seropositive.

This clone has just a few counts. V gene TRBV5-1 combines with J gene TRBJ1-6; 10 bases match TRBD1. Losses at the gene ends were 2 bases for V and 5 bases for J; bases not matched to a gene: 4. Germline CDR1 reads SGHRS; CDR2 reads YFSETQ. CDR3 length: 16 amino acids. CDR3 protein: CASSFSGQGDNSPLHF. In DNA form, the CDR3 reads TGCGCCAGCAGCTTTTCCGGACAGGGGGATAATTCACCCCTCCACTTT.

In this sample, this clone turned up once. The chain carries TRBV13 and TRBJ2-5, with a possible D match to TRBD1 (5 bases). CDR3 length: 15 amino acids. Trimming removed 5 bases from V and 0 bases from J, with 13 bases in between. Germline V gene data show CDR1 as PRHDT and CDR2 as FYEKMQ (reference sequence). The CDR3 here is CASSTPSGYQETQYF. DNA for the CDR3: TGTGCCAGCAGCACCCCCTCAGGGTACCAAGAGACCCAGTACTTC.

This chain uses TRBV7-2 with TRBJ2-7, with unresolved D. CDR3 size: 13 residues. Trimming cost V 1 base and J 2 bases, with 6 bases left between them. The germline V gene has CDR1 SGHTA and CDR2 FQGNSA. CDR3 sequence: CASSLVSTYEQYF. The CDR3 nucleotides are TGTGCCAGCAGCTTAGTCTCTACCTACGAGCAGTACTTC.

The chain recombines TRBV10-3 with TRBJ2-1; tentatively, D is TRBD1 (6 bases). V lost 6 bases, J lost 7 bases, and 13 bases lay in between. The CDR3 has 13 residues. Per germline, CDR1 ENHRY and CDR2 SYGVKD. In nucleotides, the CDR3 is TGTGCCATCAGACCTAAACAGGGTAATGAGCAGTTCTTC. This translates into CAIRPKQGNEQFF.

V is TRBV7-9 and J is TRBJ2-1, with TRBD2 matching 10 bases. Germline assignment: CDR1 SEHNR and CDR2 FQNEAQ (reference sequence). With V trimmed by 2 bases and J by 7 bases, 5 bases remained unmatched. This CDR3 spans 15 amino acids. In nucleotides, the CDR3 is TGTGCCAGCAGCTTACTAGCGGGAGTTTATAATGAGCAGTTCTTC. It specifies CASSLLAGVYNEQFF. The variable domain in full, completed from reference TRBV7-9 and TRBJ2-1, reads DTGVSQNPRHKITKRGQNVTFRCDPISEHNRLYWYRQTLGQGPEFLTYFQNEAQLEKSRLLSDRFSAERPKGSFSTLEIQRTEQGDSAMYLCASSLLAGVYNEQFFGPGTRLTVL.

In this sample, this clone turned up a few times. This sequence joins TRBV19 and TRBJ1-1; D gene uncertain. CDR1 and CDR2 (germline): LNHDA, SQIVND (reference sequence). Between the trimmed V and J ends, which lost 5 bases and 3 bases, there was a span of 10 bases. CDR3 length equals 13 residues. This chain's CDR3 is CASSSREDTEAFF. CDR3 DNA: TGTGCCAGTAGTTCTCGAGAGGACACTGAAGCTTTCTTT. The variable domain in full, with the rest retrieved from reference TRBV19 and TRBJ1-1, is DGGITQSPKYLFRKEGQNVTLSCEQNLNHDAMYWYRQDPGQGLRLIYYSQIVNDFQKGDIAEGYSVSREKKESFPLTVTSAQKNPTAFYLCASSSREDTEAFFGQGTRLTVV.

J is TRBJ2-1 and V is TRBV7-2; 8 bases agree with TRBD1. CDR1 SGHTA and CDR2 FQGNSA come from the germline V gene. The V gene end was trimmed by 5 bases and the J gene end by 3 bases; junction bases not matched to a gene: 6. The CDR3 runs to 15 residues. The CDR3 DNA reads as TGTGCCAGCAGCCCCCCCGGGACAGGCTACAATGAGCAGTTCTTC. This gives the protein CASSPPGTGYNEQFF.

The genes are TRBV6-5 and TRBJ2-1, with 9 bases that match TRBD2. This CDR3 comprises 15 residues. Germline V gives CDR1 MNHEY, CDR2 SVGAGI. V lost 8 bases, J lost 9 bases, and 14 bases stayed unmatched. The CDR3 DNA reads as TGTGCCAGCCTTCCGGACGGGACTAGCTTTCGTGAGCAGTTCTTC. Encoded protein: CASLPDGTSFREQFF.

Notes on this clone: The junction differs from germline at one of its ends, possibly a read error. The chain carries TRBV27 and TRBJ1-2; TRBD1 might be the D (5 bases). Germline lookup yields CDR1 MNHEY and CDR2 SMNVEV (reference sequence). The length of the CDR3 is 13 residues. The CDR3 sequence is CASSWAGNSGYTF. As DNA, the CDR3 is TGTGCCAGCAGTTGGGCAGGGAACTCTGGCTACACCTTC.

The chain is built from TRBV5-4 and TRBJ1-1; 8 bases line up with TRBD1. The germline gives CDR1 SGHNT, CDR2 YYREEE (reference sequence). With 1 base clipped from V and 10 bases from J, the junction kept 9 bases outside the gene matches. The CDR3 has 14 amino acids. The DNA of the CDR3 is TGTGCCAGCAGCTTGCGACAGGGGATGTGGCCAGCTTTCTTT. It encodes CASSLRQGMWPAFF. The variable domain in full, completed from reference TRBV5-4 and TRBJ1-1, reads ETGVTQSPTHLIKTRGQQVTLRCSSQSGHNTVSWYQQALGQGPQFIFQYYREEENGRGNFPPRFSGLQFPNYSSELNVNALELDDSALYLCASSLRQGMWPAFFGQGTRLTVV.

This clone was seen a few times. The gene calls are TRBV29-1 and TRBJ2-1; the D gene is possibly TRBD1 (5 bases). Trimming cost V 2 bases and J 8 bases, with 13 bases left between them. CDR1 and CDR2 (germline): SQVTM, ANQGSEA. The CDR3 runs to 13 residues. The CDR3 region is CSVEQGSWDEQFF. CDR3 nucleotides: TGCAGCGTTGAACAGGGATCCTGGGATGAGCAGTTCTTC.

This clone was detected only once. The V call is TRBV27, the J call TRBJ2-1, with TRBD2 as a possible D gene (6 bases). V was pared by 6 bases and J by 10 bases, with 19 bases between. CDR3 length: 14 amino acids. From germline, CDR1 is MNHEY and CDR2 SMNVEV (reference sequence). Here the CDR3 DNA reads TGTGCCAGCAGATCCACCACCGGGGCGGGAGAGCAGTTCTTC. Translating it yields CASRSTTGAGEQFF.

The CDR3 loop is CARDAGSSYEQYF. Here the CDR3 DNA reads TGTGCTAGAGACGCGGGGAGCTCCTACGAGCAGTACTTC. The chain links TRBV5-3 to TRBJ2-7, with D maybe TRBD2 (6 bases). TRBV5-3 is identified as an open reading frame with a role that is uncertain. The CDR3 has 13 amino acids.

The CDR3 protein is CASRLGLSNYNEQFF. CDR3 nucleotides: TGTGCCAGCAGGCTGGGACTCTCTAACTACAATGAGCAGTTCTTC. The rearrangement uses TRBV7-9 and TRBJ2-1, with a weak D call TRBD2 (6 bases). There are 15 residues in the CDR3. The germline gives CDR1 SEHNR, CDR2 FQNEAQ (reference sequence). Trimming left V 6 bases short and J 3 bases short, with 15 bases between.

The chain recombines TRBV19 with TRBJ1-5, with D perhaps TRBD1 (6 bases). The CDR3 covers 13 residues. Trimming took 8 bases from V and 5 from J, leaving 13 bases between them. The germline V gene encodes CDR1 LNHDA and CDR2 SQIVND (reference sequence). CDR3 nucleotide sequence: TGTGCCAGTTCAAAGGACAGATATCAGCCCCAGCATTTT. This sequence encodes CASSKDRYQPQHF.

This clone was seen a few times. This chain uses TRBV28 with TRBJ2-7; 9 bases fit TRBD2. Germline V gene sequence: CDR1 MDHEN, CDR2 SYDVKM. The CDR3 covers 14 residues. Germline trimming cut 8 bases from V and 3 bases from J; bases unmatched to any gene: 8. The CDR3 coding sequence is TGTGCCAGCTCCCGGGGTAGCGGGAGCTACGAGCAGTACTTC. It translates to CASSRGSGSYEQYF. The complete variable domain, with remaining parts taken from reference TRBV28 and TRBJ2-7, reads DVKVTQSSRYLVKRTGEKVFLECVQDMDHENMFWYRQDPGLGLRLIYFSYDVKMKEKGDIPEGYSVSREKKERFSLILESASTNQTSMYLCASSRGSGSYEQYFGPGTRLTVT.

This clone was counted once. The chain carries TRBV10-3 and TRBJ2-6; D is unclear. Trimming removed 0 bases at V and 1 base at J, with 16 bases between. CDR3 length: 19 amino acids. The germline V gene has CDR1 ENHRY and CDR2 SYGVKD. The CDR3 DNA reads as TGTGCCATCAGTGAGTCCCAGGCACCTGCCCTTTCTGGGGCCAACGTCCTGACTTTC. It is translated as CAISESQAPALSGANVLTF.

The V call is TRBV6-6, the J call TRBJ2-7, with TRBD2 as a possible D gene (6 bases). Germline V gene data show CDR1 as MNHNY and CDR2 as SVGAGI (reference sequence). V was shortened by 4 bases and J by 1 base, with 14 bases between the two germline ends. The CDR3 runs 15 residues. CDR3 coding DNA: TGTGCCAGCAGTTCCTCGGGACTCCAATCCTACGAGCAGTACTTC. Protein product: CASSSSGLQSYEQYF.